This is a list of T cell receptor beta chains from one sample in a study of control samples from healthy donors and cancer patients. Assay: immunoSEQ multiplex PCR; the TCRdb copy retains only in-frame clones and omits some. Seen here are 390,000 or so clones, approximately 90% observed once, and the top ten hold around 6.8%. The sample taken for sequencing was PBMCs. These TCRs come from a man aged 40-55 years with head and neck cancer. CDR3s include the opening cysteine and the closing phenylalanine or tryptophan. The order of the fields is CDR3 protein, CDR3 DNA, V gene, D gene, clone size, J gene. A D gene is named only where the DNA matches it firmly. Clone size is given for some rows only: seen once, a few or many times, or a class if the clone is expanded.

CDR3 protein: CASSGFLLAGRESEQYF
CDR3 DNA: TGTGCCAGCAGTGGTTTCCTTCTAGCGGGACGGGAAAGCGAGCAGTACTTC
V gene: TRBV2
D gene: TRBD2
clone size: .
J gene: TRBJ2-7

CDR3 protein: CACNKGQDNTIYF
CDR3 DNA: TGTGCCTGCAACAAGGGACAGGACAACACCATATATTTT
V gene: TRBV30
D gene: TRBD1
clone size: .
J gene: TRBJ1-3

CDR3 protein: CASSLEYTDTQYF
CDR3 DNA: TGTGCCAGCAGCTTGGAATACACAGATACGCAGTATTTT
V gene: TRBV5-6
D gene: .
clone size: .
J gene: TRBJ2-3

CDR3 protein: CASSQDGMLYGYTF
CDR3 DNA: TGCGCCAGCAGCCAAGATGGGATGCTTTATGGCTACACCTTC
V gene: TRBV4-1
D gene: .
clone size: .
J gene: TRBJ1-2

CDR3 protein: CSVSWGQYGYTF
CDR3 DNA: TGCAGCGTTTCATGGGGGCAGTACGGCTACACCTTC
V gene: TRBV29-1
D gene: .
clone size: .
J gene: TRBJ1-2

CDR3 protein: CASSPMDSAEAFF
CDR3 DNA: TGTGCCAGCTCACCAATGGATTCGGCTGAAGCTTTCTTT
V gene: TRBV18
D gene: .
clone size: .
J gene: TRBJ1-1

CDR3 protein: CASSIQEVGELFF
CDR3 DNA: TGTGCCAGCAGTATACAGGAGGTCGGGGAGCTGTTTTTT
V gene: TRBV27
D gene: .
clone size: .
J gene: TRBJ2-2

CDR3 protein: CASSFGGRAGGETQYF
CDR3 DNA: TGTGCCAGCAGCTTCGGGGGTAGGGCTGGTGGAGAGACCCAGTACTTC
V gene: TRBV5-6
D gene: .
clone size: .
J gene: TRBJ2-5

CDR3 protein: CASSARGTGDQPQHF
CDR3 DNA: TGTGCCAGTAGTGCCCGGGGAACAGGGGATCAGCCCCAGCATTTT
V gene: TRBV19
D gene: TRBD1
clone size: .
J gene: TRBJ1-5

CDR3 protein: CASSAGQLQETQYF
CDR3 DNA: TGCGCCAGCAGCGCGGGACAGCTACAAGAGACCCAGTACTTC
V gene: TRBV5-1
D gene: .
clone size: .
J gene: TRBJ2-5

CDR3 protein: CASSYKTAYGYTF
CDR3 DNA: TGTGCCAGCAGTTATAAGACAGCCTATGGCTACACCTTC
V gene: TRBV6-6
D gene: .
clone size: .
J gene: TRBJ1-2

CDR3 protein: CASSALRGEAEKLFF
CDR3 DNA: TGTGCCAGCAGTGCACTGCGGGGGGAAGCCGAAAAACTGTTTTTT
V gene: TRBV2
D gene: .
clone size: .
J gene: TRBJ1-4

CDR3 protein: CASSLPDTQYF
CDR3 DNA: TGTGCCAGCAGCTTGCCCGATACGCAGTATTTT
V gene: TRBV7-2
D gene: .
clone size: .
J gene: TRBJ2-3

CDR3 protein: CASSFYGGRDTGELFF
CDR3 DNA: TGTGCCAGCAGCTTCTACGGGGGGCGAGACACCGGGGAGCTGTTTTTT
V gene: TRBV11-2
D gene: .
clone size: .
J gene: TRBJ2-2

CDR3 protein: CASSLRYSNEQFF
CDR3 DNA: TGTGCCAGCAGCTTGAGATATTCCAATGAGCAGTTCTTC
V gene: TRBV5-4
D gene: .
clone size: .
J gene: TRBJ2-1

CDR3 protein: CASSPTLSQPQHF
CDR3 DNA: TGTGCCAGCAGCCCGACATTGTCTCAGCCCCAGCATTTT
V gene: TRBV11-2
D gene: .
clone size: few
J gene: TRBJ1-5

CDR3 protein: CASSLIGRHNEQFF
CDR3 DNA: TGTGCCAGCAGTTTAATCGGAAGGCACAATGAGCAGTTCTTC
V gene: TRBV27
D gene: .
clone size: .
J gene: TRBJ2-1

CDR3 protein: CATSKGSGTAGQSSTDTQYF
CDR3 DNA: TGTGCCACCAGCAAAGGTTCGGGGACCGCGGGGCAGTCTAGCACAGATACGCAGTATTTT
V gene: TRBV24-1
D gene: .
clone size: .
J gene: TRBJ2-3

CDR3 protein: CASVNWGYGTVNTEAFF
CDR3 DNA: TGTGCCAGTGTAAATTGGGGGTACGGGACTGTGAACACTGAAGCTTTCTTT
V gene: TRBV19
D gene: .
clone size: .
J gene: TRBJ1-1

CDR3 protein: CASSYGTGELFF
CDR3 DNA: TGTGCCAGCAGCTATGGGACCGGGGAGCTGTTTTTT
V gene: TRBV5-6
D gene: .
clone size: .
J gene: TRBJ2-2